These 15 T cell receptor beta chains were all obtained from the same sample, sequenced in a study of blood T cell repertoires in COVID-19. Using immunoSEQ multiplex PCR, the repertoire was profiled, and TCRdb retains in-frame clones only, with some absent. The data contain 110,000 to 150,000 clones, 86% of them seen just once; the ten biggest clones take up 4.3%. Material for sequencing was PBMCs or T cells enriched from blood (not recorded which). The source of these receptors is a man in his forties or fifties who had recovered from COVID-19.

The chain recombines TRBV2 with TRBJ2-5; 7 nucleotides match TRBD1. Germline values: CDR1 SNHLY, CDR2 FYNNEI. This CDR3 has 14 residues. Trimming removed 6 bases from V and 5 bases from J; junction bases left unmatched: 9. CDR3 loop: CASSMDRSMETQYF. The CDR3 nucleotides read TGTGCCAGCAGCATGGACAGGTCGATGGAGACCCAGTACTTC.

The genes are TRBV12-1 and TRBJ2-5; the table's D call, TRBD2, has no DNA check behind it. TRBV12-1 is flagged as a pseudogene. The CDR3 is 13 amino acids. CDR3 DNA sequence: TGTGCCAGCAGCCTACTAGCCGGAGAGACCCAGTACTTC. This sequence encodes CASSLLAGETQYF.

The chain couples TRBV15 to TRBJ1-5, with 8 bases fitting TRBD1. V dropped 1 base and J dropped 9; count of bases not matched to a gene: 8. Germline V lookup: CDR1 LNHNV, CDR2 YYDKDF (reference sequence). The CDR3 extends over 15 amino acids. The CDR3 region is CATSRGGTGLGPQHF. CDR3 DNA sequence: TGTGCCACCAGCAGAGGTGGGACAGGTCTGGGGCCCCAGCATTTT.

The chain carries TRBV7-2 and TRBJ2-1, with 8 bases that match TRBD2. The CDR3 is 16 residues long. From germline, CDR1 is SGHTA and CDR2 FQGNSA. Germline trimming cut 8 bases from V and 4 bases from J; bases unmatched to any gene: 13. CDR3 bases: TGTGCCAGCGGCTACTTTAGCGGGGTGGGATACAATGAGCAGTTCTTC. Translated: CASGYFSGVGYNEQFF.

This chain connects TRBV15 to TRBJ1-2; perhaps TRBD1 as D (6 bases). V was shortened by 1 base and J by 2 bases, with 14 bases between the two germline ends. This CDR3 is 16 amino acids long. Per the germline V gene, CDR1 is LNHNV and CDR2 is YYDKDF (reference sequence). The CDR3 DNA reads TGTGCCACCAGCAGAGCATCGCAGGGGTGGAACTATGGCTACACCTTC. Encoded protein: CATSRASQGWNYGYTF.

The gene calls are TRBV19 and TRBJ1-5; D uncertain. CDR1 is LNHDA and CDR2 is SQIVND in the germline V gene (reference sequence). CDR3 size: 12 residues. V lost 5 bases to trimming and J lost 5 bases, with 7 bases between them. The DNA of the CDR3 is TGTGCCAGTAGTCCCTCGTATCAGCCCCAGCATTTT. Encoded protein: CASSPSYQPQHF. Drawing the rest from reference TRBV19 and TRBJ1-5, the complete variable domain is DGGITQSPKYLFRKEGQNVTLSCEQNLNHDAMYWYRQDPGQGLRLIYYSQIVNDFQKGDIAEGYSVSREKKESFPLTVTSAQKNPTAFYLCASSPSYQPQHFGDGTRLSIL.

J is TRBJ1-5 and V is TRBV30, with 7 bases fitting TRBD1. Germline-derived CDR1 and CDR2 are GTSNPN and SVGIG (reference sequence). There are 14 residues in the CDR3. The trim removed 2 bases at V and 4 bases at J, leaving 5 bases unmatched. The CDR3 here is CAWSLGQPNQPQHF. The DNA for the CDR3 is TGTGCCTGGAGTCTGGGACAGCCTAATCAGCCCCAGCATTTT. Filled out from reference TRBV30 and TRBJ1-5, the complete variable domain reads SQTIHQWPATLVQPVGSPLSLECTVEGTSNPNLYWYRQAAGRGLQLLFYSVGIGQISSEVPQNLSASRPQDRQFILSSKKLLLSDSGFYLCAWSLGQPNQPQHFGDGTRLSIL.

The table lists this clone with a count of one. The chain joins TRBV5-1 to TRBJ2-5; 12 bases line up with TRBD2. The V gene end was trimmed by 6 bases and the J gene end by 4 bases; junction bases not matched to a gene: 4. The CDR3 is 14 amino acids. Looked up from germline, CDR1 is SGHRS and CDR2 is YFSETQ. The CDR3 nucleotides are TGCGCCAGCATCGAGACTAGCGGGGGAGAGACCCAGTACTTC. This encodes CASIETSGGETQYF.

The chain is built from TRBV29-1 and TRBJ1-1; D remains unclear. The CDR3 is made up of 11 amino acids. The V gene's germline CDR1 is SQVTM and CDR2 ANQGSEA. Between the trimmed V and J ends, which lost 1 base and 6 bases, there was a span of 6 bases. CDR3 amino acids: CSVEANSEAFF. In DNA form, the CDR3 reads TGCAGCGTTGAAGCTAACTCTGAAGCTTTCTTT.

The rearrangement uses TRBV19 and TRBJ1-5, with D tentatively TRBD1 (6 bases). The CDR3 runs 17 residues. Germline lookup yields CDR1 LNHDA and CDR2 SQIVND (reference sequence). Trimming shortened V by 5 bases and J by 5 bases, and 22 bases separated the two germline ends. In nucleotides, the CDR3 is TGTGCCAGTAGTCTCTCCAGCCTACAGGGACGATATCAGCCCCAGCATTTT. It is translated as CASSLSSLQGRYQPQHF.

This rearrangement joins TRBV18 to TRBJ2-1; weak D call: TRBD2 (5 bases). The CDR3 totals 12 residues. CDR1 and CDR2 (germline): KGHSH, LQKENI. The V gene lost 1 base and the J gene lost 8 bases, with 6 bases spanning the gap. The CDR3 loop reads CASSPQGDEQFF. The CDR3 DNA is TGTGCCAGCTCACCACAGGGAGATGAGCAGTTCTTC.

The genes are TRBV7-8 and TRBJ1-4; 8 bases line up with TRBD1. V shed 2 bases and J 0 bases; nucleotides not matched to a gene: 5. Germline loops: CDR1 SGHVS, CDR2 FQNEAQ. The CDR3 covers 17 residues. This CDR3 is CASSLWGQVATNEKLFF. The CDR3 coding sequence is TGTGCCAGCAGCTTATGGGGACAGGTTGCAACTAATGAAAAACTGTTTTTT.

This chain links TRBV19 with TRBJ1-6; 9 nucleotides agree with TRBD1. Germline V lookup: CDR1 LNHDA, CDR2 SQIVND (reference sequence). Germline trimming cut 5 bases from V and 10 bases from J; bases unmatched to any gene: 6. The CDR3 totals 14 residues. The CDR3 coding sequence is TGTGCCAGTAGTGAAGGACAGGGGAGATCACCCCTCCACTTT. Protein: CASSEGQGRSPLHF.

This CDR3 is CASSRQGADGYTF. The CDR3 DNA reads as TGTGCCAGCAGTAGACAGGGGGCGGATGGCTACACCTTC. V gene TRBV25-1 combines with J gene TRBJ1-2; the match to TRBD1 covers 10 bases. CDR1 and CDR2 (germline): MGHDK, SYGVNS. The CDR3 length is 13 residues. Germline trimming cut 5 bases from V and 6 bases from J; bases unmatched to any gene: 3.

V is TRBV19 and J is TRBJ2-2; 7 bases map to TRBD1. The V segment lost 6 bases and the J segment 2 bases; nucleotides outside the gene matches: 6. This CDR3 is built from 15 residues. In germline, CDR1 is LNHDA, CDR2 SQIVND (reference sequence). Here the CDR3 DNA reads TGTGCCAGTAGGGAGACAGGGCCTAACACCGGGGAGCTGTTTTTT. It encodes CASRETGPNTGELFF.